A single sample gave rise to the 29 T cell receptor beta chains below, sequenced in a study of blood T cell repertoires in COVID-19. Sequencing used immunoSEQ multiplex PCR; TCRdb keeps in-frame clones, though not all of them. Among roughly 150,000 clones, 80% to 90% were seen once, and the ten largest hold approximately 3%. The specimen was peripheral blood. The receptors originated from a man aged 55-75 years with acute or convalescent COVID-19.

The gene calls are TRBV5-1 and TRBJ1-2; a weak D match, TRBD1 (6 bases). The germline gives CDR1 SGHRS, CDR2 YFSETQ. Trimming took off 4 bases at V and 4 bases at J, with 14 bases between the two ends. The CDR3 consists of 14 residues. The CDR3 nucleotides are TGCGCCAGCAGCCCCCGGACAGCCAGCTATGGCTACACCTTC. Protein sequence: CASSPRTASYGYTF.

The rearrangement uses TRBV15 and TRBJ1-2; TRBD1 is a possible D gene (6 bases). The CDR3 extends over 15 amino acids. Trimming took off 3 bases at V and 8 bases at J, with 19 bases between the two ends. Germline CDR1 LNHNV, CDR2 YYDKDF (reference sequence). CDR3 bases: TGTGCCACCAGCAGGACCGGGACAACAACCATGGGCTACACCTTC. This sequence encodes CATSRTGTTTMGYTF. Combining the CDR3 with reference TRBV15 and TRBJ1-2 gives the whole variable domain DAMVIQNPRYQVTQFGKPVTLSCSQTLNHNVMYWYQQKSSQAPKLLFHYYDKDFNNEADTPDNFQSRRPNTSFCFLDIRSPGLGDTAMYLCATSRTGTTTMGYTFGSGTRLTVV.

V and J are TRBV19 and TRBJ1-4; TRBD1 might be the D (5 bases). V was trimmed by 0 bases and J by 14 bases, leaving 13 bases between them. Germline V gene lookup returns CDR1 LNHDA and CDR2 SQIVND (reference sequence). The CDR3 length is 13 residues. The CDR3 reads CASSIETGQTLFF. The DNA of the CDR3 is TGTGCCAGTAGTATAGAAACAGGTCAAACCCTGTTTTTT.

This clone was counted between two and nine times. The chain recombines TRBV7-3 with TRBJ2-2; 8 bases fit TRBD1. Trimming removed 5 bases from V and 6 bases from J; junction bases left unmatched: 5. Germline V lookup: CDR1 SGHTA, CDR2 FQGTGA. The CDR3 spans 14 residues. The CDR3 DNA reads TGTGCCAGCAGCGTAGGACAGGGACCCGGGGAGCTGTTTTTT. Protein sequence: CASSVGQGPGELFF.

The chain uses TRBV27 and TRBJ1-2; 9 bases align to TRBD1. CDR3 size: 15 residues. The germline CDR1 and CDR2 sequences are MNHEY and SMNVEV (reference sequence). The J segment lost 5 bases and the V segment lost 1 base, leaving 5 bases of the junction unmatched. This chain's CDR3 is CASSLLQGARYGYTF. CDR3 sequence (DNA): TGTGCCAGCAGTTTATTACAGGGGGCGCGTTATGGCTACACCTTC.

This clone was counted a single time. V is TRBV13 and J is TRBJ2-7; 7 bases map to TRBD1. The CDR3 contains 17 residues. Germline V gene sequence: CDR1 PRHDT, CDR2 FYEKMQ (reference sequence). V trimming: 0 bases; J trimming: 0 bases; junction bases outside the gene matches: 8. The CDR3: CASSLGFSRDSSYEQYF. CDR3 nucleotide sequence: TGTGCCAGCAGCTTAGGATTCTCTAGGGACAGCTCCTACGAGCAGTACTTC.

V is TRBV9 and J is TRBJ1-4, with 7 nucleotides matching TRBD1. The CDR3 covers 15 residues. Germline V gives CDR1 SGDLS, CDR2 YYNGEE. The junction had 10 bases not matched to a gene; V was cut back by 3 bases and J by 8 bases. Written as DNA, the CDR3 is TGTGCCAGCAGCGCCGGAGGGGGCTTTGGGGAAAAACTGTTTTTT. Amino acid sequence: CASSAGGGFGEKLFF. The full variable domain, in which reference TRBV9 and TRBJ1-4 provide the parts outside the CDR3, is DSGVTQTPKHLITATGQRVTLRCSPRSGDLSVYWYQQSLDQGLQFLIQYYNGEERAKGNILERFSAQQFPDLHSELNLSSLELGDSALYFCASSAGGGFGEKLFFGSGTQLSVL.

The genes are TRBV10-3 and TRBJ1-1; tentatively, D is TRBD1 (5 bases). This CDR3 region has 13 residues. Germline CDR1 and CDR2: ENHRY and SYGVKD. V was trimmed by 2 bases and J by 7 bases, leaving 11 bases between them. The CDR3 DNA follows: TGTGCCATCAGTGAGGACAACAGGTATGAAGCTTTCTTT. The encoded protein is CAISEDNRYEAFF.

The CDR3: CASSVDVQSGNTIYF. As DNA, the CDR3 is TGTGCCAGCAGCGTAGATGTACAGTCTGGAAACACCATATATTTT. The rearrangement links TRBV9 to TRBJ1-3, with D unclear. Trimming left V 0 bases short and J 1 base short, with 8 bases between. The CDR3 sequence is 15 residues long. The V gene's germline CDR1 is SGDLS and CDR2 YYNGEE.

The V and J genes are TRBV7-6 and TRBJ2-5, with TRBD2 matching over 11 bases. J lost 1 base, V lost 4 bases, and 11 bases had no gene match. CDR1 is SGHVS, CDR2 FNYEAQ, per germline. CDR3 size: 18 residues. The CDR3 sequence: CASSSLTLAGVFQETQYF. CDR3 in DNA: TGTGCCAGCAGCTCCCTGACACTAGCGGGGGTATTCCAAGAGACCCAGTACTTC.

The CDR3 bases are TGTGCCTGGAGTGACCATAGCGGGGTTAGCACAGATACGCAGTATTTT. Its translation: CAWSDHSGVSTDTQYF. This sequence joins TRBV30 and TRBJ2-3; TRBD2 agrees at 8 bases. V dropped 1 base and J dropped 0; count of bases not matched to a gene: 6. This CDR3 is 16 amino acids long. Germline CDR1 reads GTSNPN; CDR2 reads SVGIG (reference sequence).

The chain is built from TRBV4-1 and TRBJ2-7; 9 nucleotides line up with TRBD2. Unmatched junction bases numbered 5, after V lost 0 bases and J lost 2 bases. CDR1 and CDR2 from the germline V gene are MGHRA and YSYEKL. The CDR3 has 16 residues. As DNA, the CDR3 is TGCGCCAGCAGCCAAGAGGGCCTAGCGGGGACCTACGAGCAGTACTTC. Protein sequence: CASSQEGLAGTYEQYF.

V usage is TRBV5-1 and J usage is TRBJ1-4, with a weak D call TRBD1 (6 bases). Germline V CDR1 and CDR2: SGHRS, YFSETQ. Trimming left V 4 bases short and J 4 bases short, with 23 bases between. This CDR3 contains 18 residues. CDR3 in amino acids: CASSPRDGTTGRNEKLFF. For the CDR3, the DNA is TGCGCCAGCAGCCCCCGCGACGGGACAACAGGCCGTAATGAAAAACTGTTTTTT.

This chain connects TRBV5-1 to TRBJ2-6; D possibly corresponds to TRBD1 (8 bases). Trimming removed 0 bases from V and 0 bases from J, with 19 bases in between. Looked up from germline, CDR1 is SGHRS and CDR2 is YFSETQ. CDR3 length: 20 amino acids. The CDR3 bases are TGCGCCAGCAGCTTGGGGGGAGGGACAGGTTCCAGCTCTGGGGCCAACGTCCTGACTTTC. Residues: CASSLGGGTGSSSGANVLTF.

The gene calls are TRBV6-5 and TRBJ1-3; no firm D call. Germline V gives CDR1 MNHEY, CDR2 SVGAGI. V lost 4 bases and J lost 4, with 11 bases in between. The CDR3 has 14 residues. CDR3 sequence reads: CASSFEARGNTIYF. In DNA form, the CDR3 reads TGTGCCAGCAGTTTTGAAGCTAGAGGAAACACCATATATTTT.

This clone appeared once. The chain employs TRBV6-6 and TRBJ2-5, with a weak D call TRBD1 (8 bases). The CDR3 loop spans 13 amino acids. The germline V gene encodes CDR1 MNHNY and CDR2 SVGAGI (reference sequence). V was trimmed by 8 bases and J by 3 bases, leaving 13 bases between them. CDR3 bases: TGTGCCAGCCTTACAGGGGGGGAAGAGACCCAGTACTTC. As protein: CASLTGGEETQYF.

The V gene is TRBV27, the J gene TRBJ1-2, with D perhaps TRBD1 (5 bases). Trimming took off 6 bases at V and 7 bases at J, with 21 bases between the two ends. This CDR3 spans 15 amino acids. The germline V gene encodes CDR1 MNHEY and CDR2 SMNVEV (reference sequence). This CDR3 is CASRRGVEAQSGYTF. The CDR3 nucleotides are TGTGCCAGCAGGCGGGGGGTAGAGGCACAAAGTGGCTACACCTTC.

The CDR3 spells CASSEIGGAFF. CDR3 bases: TGTGCCAGCAGTGAAATTGGAGGAGCTTTCTTT. The chain carries TRBV6-1 and TRBJ1-1; unclear D gene. Trimming took off 2 bases at V and 10 bases at J, with 8 bases between the two ends. The CDR3 loop spans 11 amino acids. In germline, CDR1 is MNHNS, CDR2 SASEGT.

The chain employs TRBV5-1 and TRBJ1-3; no definite D call. Germline lookup yields CDR1 SGHRS and CDR2 YFSETQ. Trimming cost V 4 bases and J 1 base, with 15 bases left between them. The CDR3 is 16 residues long. CDR3 DNA: TGCGCCAGCAGCCTTTTGTCAGAGGGATCTGGAAACACCATATATTTT. It is translated as CASSLLSEGSGNTIYF.

The V call is TRBV9, the J call TRBJ2-1, with 9 positions matching TRBD1. The ends lost 3 bases at V and 8 bases at J; junction bases unmatched: 9. The CDR3 sequence is 15 residues long. Looked up from germline, CDR1 is SGDLS and CDR2 is YYNGEE. CDR3 sequence reads: CASSASRQGVHEQFF. The CDR3 DNA is TGTGCCAGCAGCGCTTCGCGACAGGGGGTACATGAGCAGTTCTTC.

About this clone: Distinct nucleotide sequences in the sample also encode this CDR3. This sequence joins TRBV5-1 and TRBJ1-2; D remains unclear. V lost 0 bases and J 4 bases, leaving 7 bases between the germline ends. The CDR3 consists of 13 residues. Germline V gene data show CDR1 as SGHRS and CDR2 as YFSETQ. The CDR3 nucleotides read TGCGCCAGCAGCTTGGATGGAGGCTATGGCTACACCTTC. Translated, it gives CASSLDGGYGYTF.

This chain links TRBV19 with TRBJ1-6; tentative D call: TRBD1 (5 bases). Trimming removed 4 bases at V and 9 bases at J, with 10 bases between. The CDR3 loop spans 13 amino acids. Germline-derived CDR1 and CDR2 are LNHDA and SQIVND (reference sequence). CDR3 DNA sequence: TGTGCCAGTAGTAACCAGGGAAGTTCACCCCTCCACTTT. Translating gives CASSNQGSSPLHF. The whole variable domain, filled in from reference TRBV19 and TRBJ1-6, reads DGGITQSPKYLFRKEGQNVTLSCEQNLNHDAMYWYRQDPGQGLRLIYYSQIVNDFQKGDIAEGYSVSREKKESFPLTVTSAQKNPTAFYLCASSNQGSSPLHFGNGTRLTVT.

The chain joins TRBV5-4 to TRBJ1-4; 9 positions agree with TRBD1. J lost 0 bases, V lost 6 bases, and 6 bases had no gene match. The CDR3 runs to 16 residues. The germline CDR1 and CDR2 sequences are SGHNT and YYREEE (reference sequence). CDR3 DNA sequence: TGTGCCAGCACCCTCCGGACAGGGGCAACTAATGAAAAACTGTTTTTT. This sequence encodes CASTLRTGATNEKLFF. The full variable domain, with the rest looked up from reference TRBV5-4 and TRBJ1-4, is ETGVTQSPTHLIKTRGQQVTLRCSSQSGHNTVSWYQQALGQGPQFIFQYYREEENGRGNFPPRFSGLQFPNYSSELNVNALELDDSALYLCASTLRTGATNEKLFFGSGTQLSVL.

The rearrangement joins TRBV30 to TRBJ1-2, with D perhaps matching TRBD1 (6 bases). The V end lost 0 bases, the J end lost 8 bases, and 19 bases lay between the germline ends. CDR3 length: 15 residues. Germline CDR1 GTSNPN, CDR2 SVGIG (reference sequence). The chain's CDR3 is CAWSVRSTGVRGYTF. The CDR3 DNA reads as TGTGCCTGGAGTGTCCGATCGACAGGCGTGAGGGGCTACACCTTC. The full variable domain, rest sourced from reference TRBV30 and TRBJ1-2, is SQTIHQWPATLVQPVGSPLSLECTVEGTSNPNLYWYRQAAGRGLQLLFYSVGIGQISSEVPQNLSASRPQDRQFILSSKKLLLSDSGFYLCAWSVRSTGVRGYTFGSGTRLTVV.

This chain uses TRBV5-1 with TRBJ2-3; no firm D call. Trimming took off 1 base at V and 4 bases at J, with 10 bases between the two ends. CDR1 and CDR2 (germline): SGHRS, YFSETQ. CDR3 size: 14 residues. CDR3 nucleotides: TGCGCCAGCAGCTTGAACCGCTTAGCAGATACGCAGTATTTT. This gives the protein CASSLNRLADTQYF.

V gene TRBV5-1 combines with J gene TRBJ1-1; D remains unclear. CDR3 length: 13 residues. CDR1 and CDR2 from the germline V gene are SGHRS and YFSETQ. V gave up 0 bases and J gave up 11 bases, with 14 bases separating them. The CDR3 nucleotides are TGCGCCAGCAGCTTGGTATTTCAAGGGAGGGCTTTCTTT. It translates to CASSLVFQGRAFF. The variable domain in full, completed from reference TRBV5-1 and TRBJ1-1, reads KAGVTQTPRYLIKTRGQQVTLSCSPISGHRSVSWYQQTPGQGLQFLFEYFSETQRNKGNFPGRFSGRQFSNSRSEMNVSTLELGDSALYLCASSLVFQGRAFFGQGTRLTVV.

The chain links TRBV5-4 to TRBJ2-2; 8 bases line up with TRBD2. J was trimmed by 3 bases and V by 5 bases; bases with no gene match: 6. The CDR3 runs 15 residues. CDR1 is SGHNT and CDR2 is YYREEE in the germline V gene (reference sequence). The CDR3 reads CASRTTSGYTGELFF. CDR3 in DNA: TGTGCCAGCAGGACCACTAGCGGATACACCGGGGAGCTGTTTTTT.

This sequence joins TRBV6-5 and TRBJ1-5; D is possibly TRBD1 (5 bases). Trimming took off 5 bases at V and 7 bases at J, with 15 bases between the two ends. The CDR3 extends over 14 amino acids. Germline CDR1 and CDR2: MNHEY and SVGAGI. The DNA of the CDR3 is TGTGCCAGCAGTCTGATGTCAGGGCCCCAGCCCCAGCATTTT. Its translation is CASSLMSGPQPQHF.

V is TRBV5-1 and J is TRBJ2-5; D may be TRBD1 (6 bases). This CDR3 is built from 15 residues. The ends were cut back, 4 bases at V and 3 bases at J, with 16 bases in the middle. CDR1 is SGHRS, CDR2 YFSETQ, per germline. This CDR3 is CASSTIGQLEETQYF. As DNA, the CDR3 is TGCGCCAGCAGCACCATCGGACAGTTGGAAGAGACCCAGTACTTC.